Given below is one T cell receptor beta chain in context. The sample originates from a study of TIL therapy for anti-PD-1-resistant metastatic lung cancer. Study-wide context: Progressing patients received lymphodepletion, expanded TIL infusion and IL-2. Median tumor PD-L1 proportion score was 6%.

V dropped 5 bases and J dropped 0; count of bases not matched to a gene: 5. Germline assignment: CDR1 SGHTA and CDR2 FQGNSA. The CDR3 is 16 residues long. This was the immunoSEQ v3 assay. Sequencing depth was about 2 million read pairs for survey level, 5-6 million for deep. Libraries were prepared by immunoSEQ multiplex PCR; TCRdb keeps only in-frame clonotypes and omits some of them. In the table there are about 44,000 clones, 79% of which are singletons. Regarding time point: pre-treatment sample, taken before nivolumab and TIL therapy. Adults with stage 4 NSCLC were enrolled in a phase I trial. This chain links TRBV7-2 with TRBJ2-1, with 9 bases aligning to TRBD2. The sequencing here drew on blood, taken at baseline. This clonotype was sampled from a man aged 70 or older with non-small cell lung cancer. The CDR3 DNA is TGTGCCAGCAGCACGGATAGCGGGAGCTCCTACAATGAGCAGTTCTTC. This codes for CASSTDSGSSYNEQFF. The full variable domain, rest sourced from reference TRBV7-2 and TRBJ2-1, is GAGVSQSPSNKVTEKGKDVELRCDPISGHTALYWYRQSLGQGLEFLIYFQGNSAPDKSGLPSDRFSAERTGGSVSTLTIQRTQQEDSAVYLCASSTDSGSSYNEQFFGPGTRLTVL.